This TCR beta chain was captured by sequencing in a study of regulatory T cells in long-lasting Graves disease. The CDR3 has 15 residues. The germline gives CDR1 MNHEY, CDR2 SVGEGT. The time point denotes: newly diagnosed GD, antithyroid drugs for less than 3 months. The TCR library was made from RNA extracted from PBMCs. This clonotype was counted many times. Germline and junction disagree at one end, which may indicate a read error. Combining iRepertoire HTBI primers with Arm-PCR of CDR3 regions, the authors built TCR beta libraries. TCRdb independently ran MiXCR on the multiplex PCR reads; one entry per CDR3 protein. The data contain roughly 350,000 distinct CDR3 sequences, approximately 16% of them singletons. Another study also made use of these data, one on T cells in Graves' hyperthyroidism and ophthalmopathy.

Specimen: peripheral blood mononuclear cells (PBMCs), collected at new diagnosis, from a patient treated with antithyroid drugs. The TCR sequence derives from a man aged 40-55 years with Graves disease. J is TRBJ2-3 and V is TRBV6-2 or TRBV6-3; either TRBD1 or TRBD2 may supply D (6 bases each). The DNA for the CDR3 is TGTGCCACCAGTCGAGGGGGGTGGAGCACAGATACGCAGTATTTT. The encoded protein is CATSRGGWSTDTQYF.